This T cell receptor beta chain was obtained from a study of cytomegalovirus exposure and HLA in healthy donors. The study's findings and limits: HLA alleles showed associations with some 15,000 TCR beta sequences in a later analysis, at a 0.05 false discovery rate. Confirmation in vitro established that a few CMV-associated chains were specific for CMV antigens.

Vbeta (60) and Jbeta (13) primers were used in the PCR. Sequencing was performed with immunoSEQ multiplex PCR; in TCRdb, only in-frame clones are kept and a portion is missing. The table includes 140,000 to 150,000 clones, roughly 80% detected once. Germline CDR1 reads SGHKS; CDR2 reads YYEKEE (reference sequence). This CDR3 has 14 amino acids. With V trimmed by 4 bases and J by 0 bases, 4 bases remained unmatched. Comments on this clone: The antigen remains undetermined. This same CDR3 is encoded by further DNA sequences in the sample.

The receptor was isolated from a middle-aged woman in good health and CMV-seropositive. The chain links TRBV5-5 to TRBJ2-7, with 7 bases matching TRBD1. The sample consisted of PBMCs. The CDR3 sequence: CASSDRDSSYEQYF. CDR3 DNA sequence: TGTGCCAGCAGCGATCGGGACAGCTCCTACGAGCAGTACTTC.